The T cell receptor (beta chain) under discussion was sequenced for a study of CD8+ T cells in alopecia areata. Study background: C3H/HeJ graft donors with spontaneous alopecia, aged roughly 6-13 months, supplied skin that was transplanted onto female C3H/HeJ mice aged about 6-11 weeks. Overall study findings and caveats: The study found higher clonality in lesional than normal scalp, especially in alopecia totalis/universalis. Patients shared TCRs less clearly than mice did, possibly owing to HLA. Besides other cells, scalp samples also yield sequences of resident alphabeta T cells from normal skin.

In regard to this clone: Its antigen remains unknown. The genes are named according to mouse. The read stops 4 residues short of the end of the CDR3; the missing end is completed from the germline J gene. This sample includes further DNA sequences coding for the same CDR3.

cDNA serving as the sequencing template came from extracted, reverse transcribed RNA. Method: immunoSEQ multiplex PCR; TCRdb's copy keeps in-frame clones and lacks some. The sample shows over 250,000 clones, none of them appearing just once. The germline CDR1 and CDR2 sequences are LGHNA and YNLKQL (reference sequence). Trimming took 4 bases from V and 1 from J, leaving 7 bases between them. There are 13 residues in the CDR3. A sort of pooled cutaneous lymph node cells used CD4, CD8alpha, NKG2D, NKG2ACE and other stains. This receptor was obtained from a C3H/HeJ mouse with alopecia areata. The strain bears MHC haplotype H2-k. Sequenced input: CD4+ T cells sorted from a lymph node. The J gene is TRBJ1-2, the V gene TRBV5; possibly TRBD1 for D (5 bases). The sequenced part of the CDR3 DNA is TGTGCCAGCAGCCCTCAGGGAAACTCC. As protein: CASSPQGNS. The CDR3 as a whole reads CASSPQGNSDYTF.